This is a list of T cell receptor beta chains from one sample in a study of blood T cell repertoires in COVID-19. Here immunoSEQ multiplex PCR was the method, and the copy in TCRdb shows in-frame clones only, minus some. The table records roughly 90,000 clones, roughly 82% of them present only once. Source material: peripheral blood. These receptors were collected from a human donor in a cohort sampled during active COVID-19. CDR3s include the opening cysteine and the closing phenylalanine or tryptophan. Each record gives: V gene, J gene, CDR3 protein.

V gene: TRBV9; J gene: TRBJ2-5; CDR3 protein: CASSTGGEETQYF
V gene: TRBV2; J gene: TRBJ1-1; CDR3 protein: CASSPPNREGTEAFF
V gene: TRBV4-1; J gene: TRBJ1-3; CDR3 protein: CASSQMKRGGNTIYF
V gene: TRBV19; J gene: TRBJ2-1; CDR3 protein: CASSILGSNEQFF
V gene: TRBV14; J gene: TRBJ1-2; CDR3 protein: CASSQVGGVRDGYTF
V gene: TRBV18; J gene: TRBJ2-2; CDR3 protein: CASSPGLSNTGELFF
V gene: TRBV10-3; J gene: TRBJ1-6; CDR3 protein: CAIRQGGGISPLHF
V gene: TRBV18; J gene: TRBJ2-3; CDR3 protein: CASSPLQASTDTQYF
V gene: TRBV7-2; J gene: TRBJ2-3; CDR3 protein: CASSLARASTDTQYF
V gene: TRBV25-1; J gene: TRBJ1-2; CDR3 protein: CASSGGYGYTF
V gene: TRBV7-2; J gene: TRBJ2-4; CDR3 protein: CASSLETGIAKNIQYF
V gene: TRBV7-2; J gene: TRBJ2-2; CDR3 protein: CASSLSGRGSSGELFF
V gene: TRBV30; J gene: TRBJ1-3; CDR3 protein: CAWIETGFGSGNTIYF
V gene: TRBV6-5; J gene: TRBJ1-1; CDR3 protein: CASDNRQGTEAFF
V gene: TRBV6-1; J gene: TRBJ2-5; CDR3 protein: CASSAGEGPRQETQYF
V gene: TRBV29-1; J gene: TRBJ2-2; CDR3 protein: CSAYDPSRGGSTGELFF
V gene: TRBV7-9; J gene: TRBJ2-4; CDR3 protein: CACGGQNIQYF
V gene: TRBV7-2; J gene: TRBJ2-5; CDR3 protein: CASSRPSGGASETQYF
V gene: TRBV7-9; J gene: TRBJ2-5; CDR3 protein: CASSSGRGGTYF
V gene: TRBV7-8; J gene: TRBJ1-1; CDR3 protein: CASSLASGGNTEAFF
V gene: TRBV7-2; J gene: TRBJ1-1; CDR3 protein: CASSERTGPNTEAFF
V gene: TRBV7-9; J gene: TRBJ1-2; CDR3 protein: CASRRQGDGYTF
V gene: TRBV19; J gene: TRBJ2-7; CDR3 protein: CASSISSASYEQYF
V gene: TRBV4-1; J gene: TRBJ2-7; CDR3 protein: CASSQVGGAYEQYF
V gene: TRBV7-2; J gene: TRBJ2-1; CDR3 protein: CASSPTSGTSYNEQFF
V gene: TRBV27; J gene: TRBJ2-7; CDR3 protein: CASSLAQGNEQYF
V gene: TRBV5-1; J gene: TRBJ2-3; CDR3 protein: CASSLIGSGTDTQYF
V gene: TRBV7-9; J gene: TRBJ2-7; CDR3 protein: CASSDHEGGYTYEQYF
V gene: TRBV19; J gene: TRBJ1-5; CDR3 protein: CASRLRLQPNQPQHF
V gene: TRBV24-1; J gene: TRBJ1-5; CDR3 protein: CATSEGEGNQPQHF
V gene: TRBV6-2/TRBV6-3; J gene: TRBJ2-7; CDR3 protein: CASSSRQGLYEQYF
V gene: TRBV10-3; J gene: TRBJ2-7; CDR3 protein: CAISESAGAVLEQYF
V gene: TRBV7-2; J gene: TRBJ1-6; CDR3 protein: CASSPDTYNSPLHF
V gene: TRBV6-2/TRBV6-3; J gene: TRBJ2-5; CDR3 protein: CASSYSPTSGRRQETQYF
V gene: TRBV6-5; J gene: TRBJ2-7; CDR3 protein: CASSYSTIAGTYEQYF
V gene: TRBV6-5; J gene: TRBJ1-2; CDR3 protein: CASSYPGARSGYTF
V gene: TRBV21-1; J gene: TRBJ2-2; CDR3 protein: CASMAQGGTGELFF
V gene: TRBV29-1; J gene: TRBJ1-1; CDR3 protein: CSVYRDTEAFF
V gene: TRBV7-8; J gene: TRBJ2-1; CDR3 protein: CASSLAAGGARNEQFF
V gene: TRBV7-2; J gene: TRBJ2-5; CDR3 protein: CASSPGLARARTQYF
V gene: TRBV7-2; J gene: TRBJ1-6; CDR3 protein: CASSLDSSSYNSPLHF
V gene: TRBV5-5; J gene: TRBJ2-3; CDR3 protein: CASSSGGLLLSTDTQYF
V gene: TRBV5-5; J gene: TRBJ2-2; CDR3 protein: CASYRGTDTGELFF
V gene: TRBV5-1; J gene: TRBJ2-3; CDR3 protein: CASSLSGVAGGVDTQYF
V gene: TRBV5-8; J gene: TRBJ2-5; CDR3 protein: CASSLTSGGAETQYF
V gene: TRBV7-9; J gene: TRBJ2-5; CDR3 protein: CASSSLLAGGPETQYF
V gene: TRBV11-2; J gene: TRBJ2-1; CDR3 protein: CASSPGTGERGEQFF
V gene: TRBV4-3; J gene: TRBJ1-4; CDR3 protein: CASSQARSSFNEKLFF
V gene: TRBV10-3; J gene: TRBJ2-3; CDR3 protein: CATGDGREDTQYF
V gene: TRBV5-1; J gene: TRBJ1-3; CDR3 protein: CASSLHSSPGNTIYF
V gene: TRBV5-6; J gene: TRBJ2-7; CDR3 protein: CASTLWGSGTSYEQYF